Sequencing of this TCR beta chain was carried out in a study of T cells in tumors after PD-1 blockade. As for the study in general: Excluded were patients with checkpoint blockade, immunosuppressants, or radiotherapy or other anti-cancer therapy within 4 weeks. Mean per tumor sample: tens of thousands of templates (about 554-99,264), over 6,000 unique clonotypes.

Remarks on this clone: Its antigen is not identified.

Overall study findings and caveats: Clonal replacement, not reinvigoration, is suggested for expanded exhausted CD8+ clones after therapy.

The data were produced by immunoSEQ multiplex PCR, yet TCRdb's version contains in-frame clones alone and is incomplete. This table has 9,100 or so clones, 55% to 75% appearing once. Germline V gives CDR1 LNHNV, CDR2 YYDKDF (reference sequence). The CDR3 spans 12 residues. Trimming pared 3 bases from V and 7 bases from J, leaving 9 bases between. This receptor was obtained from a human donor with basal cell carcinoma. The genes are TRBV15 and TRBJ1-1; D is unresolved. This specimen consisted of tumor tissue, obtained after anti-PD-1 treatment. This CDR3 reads CATSSPQFEAFF. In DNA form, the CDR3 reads TGTGCCACCAGCAGCCCGCAGTTTGAAGCTTTCTTT.